This T cell receptor beta chain was captured by sequencing in a study of cytomegalovirus exposure and HLA in healthy donors. General study points: Most TCR beta V segments were productive about 87% or about 30% of the time in an earlier analysis.

The PCR employed 60 Vbeta primers together with 13 Jbeta primers. Method: immunoSEQ multiplex PCR; TCRdb's copy keeps in-frame clones and lacks some. The sample lists under 150,000 clones; roughly four fifths were seen once. V lost 0 bases, J lost 6 bases, and 13 bases stayed unmatched. This CDR3 has 18 amino acids. Per the germline V gene, CDR1 is LGHNA and CDR2 is YNFKEQ. About this clone itself: The antigen remains undetermined.

The chain uses TRBV4-2 and TRBJ2-3; 9 bases map to TRBD2. Sequenced sample: PBMCs. The TCR sequence derives from a woman aged 18 to 35 in good health and CMV-seronegative. DNA of the CDR3: TGTGCCAGCAGCCAAGAGGCCGGGGCGGGAGGGCTCCGGGATACGCAGTATTTT. This gives the protein CASSQEAGAGGLRDTQYF.